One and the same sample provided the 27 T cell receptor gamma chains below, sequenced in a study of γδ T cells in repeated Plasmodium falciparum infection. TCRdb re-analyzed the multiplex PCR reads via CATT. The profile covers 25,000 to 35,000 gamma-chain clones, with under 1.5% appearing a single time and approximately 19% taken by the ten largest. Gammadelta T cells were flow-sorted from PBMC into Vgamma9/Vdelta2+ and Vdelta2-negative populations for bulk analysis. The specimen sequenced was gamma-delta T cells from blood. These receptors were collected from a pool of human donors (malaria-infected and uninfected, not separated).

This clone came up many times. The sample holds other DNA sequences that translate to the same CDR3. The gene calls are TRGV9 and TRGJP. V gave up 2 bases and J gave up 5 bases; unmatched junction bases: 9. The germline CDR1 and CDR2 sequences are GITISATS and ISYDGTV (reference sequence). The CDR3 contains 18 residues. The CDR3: CALWEASDEELGKKIKVF. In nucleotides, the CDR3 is TGTGCCTTGTGGGAGGCATCCGACGAAGAGTTGGGCAAAAAAATCAAGGTATTT.

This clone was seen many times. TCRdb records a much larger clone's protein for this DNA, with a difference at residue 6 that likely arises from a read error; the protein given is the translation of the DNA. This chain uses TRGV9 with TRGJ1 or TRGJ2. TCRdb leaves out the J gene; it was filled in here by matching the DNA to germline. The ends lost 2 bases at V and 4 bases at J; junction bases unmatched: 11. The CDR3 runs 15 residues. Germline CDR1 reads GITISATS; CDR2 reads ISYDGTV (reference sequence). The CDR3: CALWEDTRTYYKKLF. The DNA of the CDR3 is TGTGCCTTGTGGGAGGATACTAGAACCTATTATAAGAAACTCTTT.

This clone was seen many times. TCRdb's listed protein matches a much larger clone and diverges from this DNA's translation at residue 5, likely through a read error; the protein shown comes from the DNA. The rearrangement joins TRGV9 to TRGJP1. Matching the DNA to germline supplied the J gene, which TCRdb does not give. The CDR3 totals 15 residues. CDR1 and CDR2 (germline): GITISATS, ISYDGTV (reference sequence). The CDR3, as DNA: TGTGCCTTGTGGGGGGTGCATACCACTGGTTGGTTCAAGATATTT. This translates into CALWGVHTTGWFKIF.

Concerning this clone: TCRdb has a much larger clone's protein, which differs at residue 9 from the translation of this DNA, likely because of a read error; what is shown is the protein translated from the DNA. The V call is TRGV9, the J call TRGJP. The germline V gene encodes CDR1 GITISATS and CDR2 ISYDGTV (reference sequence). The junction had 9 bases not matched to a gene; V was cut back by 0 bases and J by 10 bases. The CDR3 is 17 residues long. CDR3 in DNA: TGTGCCTTGTGGGAGGTGAAGGCCAATTTGGGCAAAAAAATCAAGGTATTT. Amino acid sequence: CALWEVKANLGKKIKVF.

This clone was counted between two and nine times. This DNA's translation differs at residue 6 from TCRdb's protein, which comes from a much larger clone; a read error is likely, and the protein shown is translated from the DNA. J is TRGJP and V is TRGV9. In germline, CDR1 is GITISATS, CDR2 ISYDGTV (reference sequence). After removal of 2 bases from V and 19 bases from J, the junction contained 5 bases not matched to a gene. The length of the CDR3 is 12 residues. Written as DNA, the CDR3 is TGTGCCTTGTGGGAGGCTAGGAAAATCAAGGTATTT. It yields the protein CALWEARKIKVF.

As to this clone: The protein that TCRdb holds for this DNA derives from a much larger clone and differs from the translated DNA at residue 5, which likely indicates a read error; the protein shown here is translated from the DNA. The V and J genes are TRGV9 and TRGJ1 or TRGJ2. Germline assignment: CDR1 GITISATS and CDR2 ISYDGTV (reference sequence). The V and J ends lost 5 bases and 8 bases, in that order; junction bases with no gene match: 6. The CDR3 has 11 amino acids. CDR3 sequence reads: CALWATHKKLF. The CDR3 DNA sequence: TGTGCCTTGTGGGCGACTCATAAGAAACTCTTT.

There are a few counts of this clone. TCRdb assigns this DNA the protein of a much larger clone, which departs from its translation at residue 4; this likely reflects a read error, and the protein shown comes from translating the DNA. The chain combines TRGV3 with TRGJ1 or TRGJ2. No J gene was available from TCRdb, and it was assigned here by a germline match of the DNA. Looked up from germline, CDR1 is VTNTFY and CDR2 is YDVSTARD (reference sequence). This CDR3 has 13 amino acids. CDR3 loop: CATRDRLHGKKLF. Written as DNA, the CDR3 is TGTGCCACCCGGGACAGGCTCCATGGTAAGAAACTCTTT.

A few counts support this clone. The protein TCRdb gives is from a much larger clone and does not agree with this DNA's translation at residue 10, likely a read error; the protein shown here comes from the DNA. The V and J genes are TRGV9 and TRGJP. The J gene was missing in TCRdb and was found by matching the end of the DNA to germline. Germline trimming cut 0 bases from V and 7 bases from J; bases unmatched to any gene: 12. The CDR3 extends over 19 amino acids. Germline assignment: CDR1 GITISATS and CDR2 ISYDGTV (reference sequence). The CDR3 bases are TGTGCCTTGTGGGAGGTGCAAAGGCCCCCGGAGTTGGGCAAAAAAATCAAGGTATTT. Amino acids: CALWEVQRPPELGKKIKVF.

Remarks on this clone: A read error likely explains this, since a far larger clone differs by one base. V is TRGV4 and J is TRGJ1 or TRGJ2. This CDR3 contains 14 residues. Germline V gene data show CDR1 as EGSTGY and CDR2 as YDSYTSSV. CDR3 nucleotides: TGTGCCACCTGGGATGAATTGGATTATTATAAGAAACTTTTT. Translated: CATWDELDYYKKLF.

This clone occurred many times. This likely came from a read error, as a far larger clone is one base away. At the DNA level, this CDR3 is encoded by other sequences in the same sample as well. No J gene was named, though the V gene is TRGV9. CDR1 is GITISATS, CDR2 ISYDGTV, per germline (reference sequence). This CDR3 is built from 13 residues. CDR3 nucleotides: TGTGCCTTGTGGCGGGGGCGGAGTCATAAGAAGCTCTTT. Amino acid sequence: CALWRGRSHKKLF.

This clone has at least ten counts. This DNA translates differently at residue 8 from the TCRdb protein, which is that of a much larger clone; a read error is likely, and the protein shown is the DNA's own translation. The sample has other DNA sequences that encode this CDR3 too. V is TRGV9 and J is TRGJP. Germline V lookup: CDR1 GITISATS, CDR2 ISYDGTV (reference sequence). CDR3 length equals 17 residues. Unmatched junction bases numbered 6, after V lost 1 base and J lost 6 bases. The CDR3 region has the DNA TGTGCCTTGTGGGAGGTATTAGGAGAGTTGGGCAAAAAAATCAAGGTATTT. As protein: CALWEVLGELGKKIKVF.

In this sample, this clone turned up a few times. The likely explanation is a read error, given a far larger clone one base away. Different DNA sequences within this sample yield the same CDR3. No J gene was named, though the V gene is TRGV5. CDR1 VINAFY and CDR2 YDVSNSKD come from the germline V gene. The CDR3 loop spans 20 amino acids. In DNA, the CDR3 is TGTGCCACCTGGGACAGGCCTCAATCCCCCAAATACCTGAATTATTATAAGAAGCTCTTT. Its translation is CATWDRPQSPKYLNYYKKLF.

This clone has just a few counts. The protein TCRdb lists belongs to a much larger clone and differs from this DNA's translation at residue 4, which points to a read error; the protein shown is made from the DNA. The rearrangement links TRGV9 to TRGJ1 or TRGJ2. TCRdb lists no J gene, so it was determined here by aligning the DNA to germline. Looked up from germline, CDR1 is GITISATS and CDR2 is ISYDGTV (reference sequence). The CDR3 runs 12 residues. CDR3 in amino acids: CALCEGHQEKLF. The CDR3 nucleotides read TGTGCCTTGTGTGAGGGACATCAGGAGAAACTCTTT.

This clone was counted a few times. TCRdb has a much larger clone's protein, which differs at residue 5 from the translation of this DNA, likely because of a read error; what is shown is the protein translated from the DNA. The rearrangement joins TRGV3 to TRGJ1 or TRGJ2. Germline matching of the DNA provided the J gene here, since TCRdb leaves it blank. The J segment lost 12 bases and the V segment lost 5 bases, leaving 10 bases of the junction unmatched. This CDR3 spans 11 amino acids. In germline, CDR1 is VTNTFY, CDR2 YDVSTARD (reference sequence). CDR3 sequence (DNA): TGTGCCACCTGGGCCCGGGGGGGGAAACTCTTT. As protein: CATWARGGKLF.

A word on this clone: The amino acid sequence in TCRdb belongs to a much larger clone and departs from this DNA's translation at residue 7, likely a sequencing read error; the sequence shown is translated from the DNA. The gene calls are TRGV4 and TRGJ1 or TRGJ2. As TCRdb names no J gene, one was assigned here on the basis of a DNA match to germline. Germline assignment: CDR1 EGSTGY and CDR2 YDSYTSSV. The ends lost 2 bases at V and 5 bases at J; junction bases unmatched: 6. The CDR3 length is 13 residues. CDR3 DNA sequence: TGTGCCACCTGGGATGCCGGGGATTATAAGAAACTCTTT. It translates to CATWDAGDYKKLF.

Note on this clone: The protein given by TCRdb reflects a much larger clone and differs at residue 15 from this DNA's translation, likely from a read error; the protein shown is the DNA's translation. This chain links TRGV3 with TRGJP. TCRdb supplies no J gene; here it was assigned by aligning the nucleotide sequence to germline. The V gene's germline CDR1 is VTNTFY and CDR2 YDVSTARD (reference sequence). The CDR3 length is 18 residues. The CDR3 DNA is TGTGCCACCTGGGACAGGCTGTCGGGGGAGTTGGGCAAAAAAGTCAAGGTATTT. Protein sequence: CATWDRLSGELGKKVKVF.

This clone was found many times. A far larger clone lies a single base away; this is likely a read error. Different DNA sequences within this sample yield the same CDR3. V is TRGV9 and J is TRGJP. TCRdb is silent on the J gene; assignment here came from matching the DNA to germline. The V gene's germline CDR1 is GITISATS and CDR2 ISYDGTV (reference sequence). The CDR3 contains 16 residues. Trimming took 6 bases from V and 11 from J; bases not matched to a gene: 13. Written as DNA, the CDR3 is TGTGCCTTGTGGAGTCTTTCCCAGCTGGGCAAAAAAATCAAGGTATTT. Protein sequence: CALWSLSQLGKKIKVF.

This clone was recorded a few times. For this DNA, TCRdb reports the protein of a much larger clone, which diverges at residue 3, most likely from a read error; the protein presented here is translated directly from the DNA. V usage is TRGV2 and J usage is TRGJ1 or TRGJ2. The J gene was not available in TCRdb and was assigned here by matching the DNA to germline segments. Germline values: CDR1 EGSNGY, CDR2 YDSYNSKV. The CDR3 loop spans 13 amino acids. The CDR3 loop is CAPWDGPSYKKLF. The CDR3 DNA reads TGTGCCCCCTGGGACGGGCCCAGTTATAAGAAACTCTTT.

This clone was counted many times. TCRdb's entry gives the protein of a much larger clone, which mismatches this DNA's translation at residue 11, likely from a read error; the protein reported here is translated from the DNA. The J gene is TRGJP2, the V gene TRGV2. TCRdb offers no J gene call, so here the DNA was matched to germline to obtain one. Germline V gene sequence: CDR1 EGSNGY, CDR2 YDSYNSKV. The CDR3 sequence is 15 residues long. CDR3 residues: CATRGDPRSDGIKTF. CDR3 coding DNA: TGTGCCACCCGGGGGGACCCCCGTAGTGATGGGATCAAGACGTTT.

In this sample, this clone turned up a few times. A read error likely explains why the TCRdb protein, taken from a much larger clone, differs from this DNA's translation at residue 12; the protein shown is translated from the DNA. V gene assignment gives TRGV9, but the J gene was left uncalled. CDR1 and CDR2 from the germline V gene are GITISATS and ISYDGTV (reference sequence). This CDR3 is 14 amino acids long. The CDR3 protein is CALWEQRGYYKNLF. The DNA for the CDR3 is TGTGCCTTGTGGGAACAACGGGGTTATTATAAGAACCTCTTT.

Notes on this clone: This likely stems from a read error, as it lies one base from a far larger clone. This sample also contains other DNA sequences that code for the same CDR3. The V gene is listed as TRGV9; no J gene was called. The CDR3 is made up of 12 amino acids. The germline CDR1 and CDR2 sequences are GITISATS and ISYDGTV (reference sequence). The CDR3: CALWEVPRKKLF. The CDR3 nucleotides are TGTGCCTTGTGGGAGGTGCCGAGAAAGAAACTCTTC.

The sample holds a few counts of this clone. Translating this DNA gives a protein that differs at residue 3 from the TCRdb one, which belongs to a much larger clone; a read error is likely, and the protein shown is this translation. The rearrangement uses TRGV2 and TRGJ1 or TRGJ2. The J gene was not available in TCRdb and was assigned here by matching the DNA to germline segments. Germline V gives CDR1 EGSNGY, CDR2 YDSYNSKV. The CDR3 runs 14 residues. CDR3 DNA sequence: TGTGCCGCCTGGGACCTCGAGAATTATTATAAGAAACTCTTT. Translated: CAAWDLENYYKKLF.

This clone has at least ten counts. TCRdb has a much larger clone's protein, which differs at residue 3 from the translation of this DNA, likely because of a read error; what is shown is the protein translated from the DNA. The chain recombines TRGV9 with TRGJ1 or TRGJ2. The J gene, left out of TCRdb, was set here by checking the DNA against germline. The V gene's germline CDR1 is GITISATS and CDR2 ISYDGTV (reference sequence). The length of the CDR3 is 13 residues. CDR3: CASWEVRYYKKLF. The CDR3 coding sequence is TGTGCCTCGTGGGAGGTGCGTTATTATAAGAAACTCTTT.

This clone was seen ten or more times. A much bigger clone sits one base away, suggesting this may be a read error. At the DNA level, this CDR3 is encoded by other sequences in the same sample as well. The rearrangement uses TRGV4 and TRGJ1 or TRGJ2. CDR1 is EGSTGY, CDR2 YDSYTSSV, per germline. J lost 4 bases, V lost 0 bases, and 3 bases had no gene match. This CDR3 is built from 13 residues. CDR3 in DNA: TGTGCCACCTGGGATGGGAAATATTATAAGAAACTCTTT. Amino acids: CATWDGKYYKKLF.

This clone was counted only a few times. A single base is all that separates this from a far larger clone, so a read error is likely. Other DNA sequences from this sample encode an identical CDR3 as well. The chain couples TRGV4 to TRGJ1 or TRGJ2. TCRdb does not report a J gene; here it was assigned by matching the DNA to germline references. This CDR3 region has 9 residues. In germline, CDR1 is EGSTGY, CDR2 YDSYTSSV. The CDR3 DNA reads TGCGCCACATTGTATAAGAAACTCTTT. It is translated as CATLYKKLF.

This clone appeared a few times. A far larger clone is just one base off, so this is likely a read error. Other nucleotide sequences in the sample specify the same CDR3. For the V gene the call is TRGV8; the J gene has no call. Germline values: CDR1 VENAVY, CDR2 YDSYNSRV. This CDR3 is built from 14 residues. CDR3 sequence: CATWDRKNEYKKLF. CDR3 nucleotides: TGTGCCACCTGGGACCGGAAAAACGAATATAAGAAGCTCTTT.

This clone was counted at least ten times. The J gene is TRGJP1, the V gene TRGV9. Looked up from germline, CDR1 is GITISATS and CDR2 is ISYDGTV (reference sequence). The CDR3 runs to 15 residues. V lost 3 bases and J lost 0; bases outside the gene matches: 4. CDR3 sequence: CALWELDTTGWFKIF. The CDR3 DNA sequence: TGTGCCTTGTGGGAGCTGGATACCACTGGTTGGTTCAAGATATTT.